This T cell receptor (beta chain) was sequenced for a study of shared clonotypes between healthy human individuals. Study-wide findings and caveats: Sampling used blood alone; tissue repertoires probably differ.

Comment on this clone: Its antigen is still unknown.

The healthy adult donors were HIV-negative and reported no recent acute infections or vaccinations. Sequencing was performed with immunoSEQ multiplex PCR; in TCRdb, only in-frame clones are kept and a portion is missing. The sample gives around 500,000 clones, about 80% of which show up once; roughly 12% is in the top ten. The sequence came from a woman aged 40-49 years in good health. Some clones in this sample may be carry-over from other donors' samples. The specimen was PBMCs.

CDR3 nucleotide sequence: TGTGCCAGCAGCTTAGGGACCCTCCGTGCTTTCTTT. This sequence encodes CASSLGTLRAFF. The rearrangement uses TRBV13 and TRBJ1-1, with D hard to call. The CDR3 is made up of 12 amino acids. The germline V and J ends were trimmed by 0 bases and 11 bases, with 10 bases remaining between them. Germline assignment: CDR1 PRHDT and CDR2 FYEKMQ (reference sequence).